This T cell receptor (beta chain) was observed in a study of breast tumors, draining lymph nodes, adjacent tissues. Germline CDR1 reads DFQATT; CDR2 reads SNEGSKA (reference sequence). Trimming cost V 7 bases and J 0 bases, with 7 bases left between them. CDR3 length equals 13 residues. TCRdb analysed the multiplex PCR reads with MiXCR anew, one entry per CDR3 protein. The sample comprises tens of thousands of distinct CDR3 sequences, approximately 57% of which are singletons, and roughly 19% rests with the top ten. This receptor was obtained from a female donor with breast cancer. Some clones in this sample may be carry-over from other donors' samples. This rearrangement joins TRBV20-1 to TRBJ1-6; D gene uncertain. The sequenced sample was breast tumor tissue. In DNA, the CDR3 is TGCAGTGGAGGAAGCTCCTATAATTCACCCCTCCACTTT. Translation gives CSGGSSYNSPLHF.